This entry concerns a single T cell receptor beta chain. This sample was included in a study of blood T cells in healthy people across ages. Trimming cost V 6 bases and J 4 bases; bases outside gene matches: 9. Per germline, CDR1 MNHNY and CDR2 SVGAGI (reference sequence). The CDR3 has 15 amino acids. With a J-beta primer mix and a sample-barcoded 5' primer, a second PCR ran roughly 6 to 12 cycles. Via MiXCR, TCRdb re-called the 5' RACE reads, giving one row per CDR3 protein. Among about a million distinct CDR3 sequences listed, around 49% were seen once. The chain links TRBV6-6 to TRBJ1-5; TRBD1 aligns across 7 bases. The specimen was blood. The origin of this receptor is a man aged 25-40 years in good health. The CDR3 here is CASRFPQGDNQPQHF. In DNA, the CDR3 is TGTGCCAGCAGATTTCCGCAGGGGGATAATCAGCCCCAGCATTTT.